This TCR beta chain came from a study of T cell repertoires in cytomegalovirus infection. Study context: Through public TCR beta signatures, both CMV infection and matching HLA type were indicated.

TCRdb recomputed calls from the reads with MiXCR, one row per CDR3 protein. The data contain 250,000 to 300,000 distinct CDR3 sequences, roughly 24% of them singletons. This clonotype came up a few times. V shed 5 bases and J shed 0 bases, with 8 bases lying between them. The CDR3 totals 14 residues. Germline loops: CDR1 SEHNR, CDR2 FQNEAQ (reference sequence). The sample taken for sequencing was PBMCs. The chain joins TRBV7-9 to TRBJ1-5; D unclear. The TCR sequence derives from a human donor in good health (CMV status not recorded). Some clones in this sample may be carry-over from other donors' samples. The CDR3 spells CASSPNYSNQPQHF. CDR3 bases: TGTGCCAGCAGCCCGAACTATAGCAATCAGCCCCAGCATTTT.